This entry lists 6 T cell receptor beta chains sequenced from one sample in a study of metastatic and nonmetastatic thyroid tumors. TCRdb redid the clone calls on the PCR reads using MiXCR. Of tens of thousands of clones in the sample, about 18% were seen once. There were no patients who had received any treatment before thyroid surgery. The sequenced sample was blood. Receptor source: a female donor with papillary thyroid cancer or a benign thyroid nodule (not recorded which). Some clones in this sample may be carry-over from other donors' samples.

This chain joins TRBV7-9 and TRBJ1-5; TRBD1 is a possible D gene (5 bases). CDR1 is SEHNR and CDR2 is FQNEAQ in the germline V gene (reference sequence). The CDR3 spans 15 residues. V lost 7 bases, J lost 3 bases, and 16 bases lay in between. The CDR3 loop is CASIRGEGLNQPQHF. CDR3 coding DNA: TGTGCCAGCATCCGGGGGGAGGGTCTCAATCAGCCCCAGCATTTT.

This clone was recorded at least ten times. The V and J genes are TRBV4-2 and TRBJ2-7, with 12 bases identical to TRBD2. Germline V gene lookup returns CDR1 LGHNA and CDR2 YNFKEQ. The CDR3 contains 17 residues. V trimming: 4 bases; J trimming: 2 bases; junction bases outside the gene matches: 9. CDR3 amino acids: CASSPGLAGGEAYEQYF. CDR3 in DNA: TGTGCCAGCAGCCCGGGCCTAGCGGGAGGGGAGGCCTACGAGCAGTACTTC.

This clone is categorized as medium-sized. V is TRBV28 and J is TRBJ1-5; the match to TRBD1 covers 9 bases. The J segment lost 4 bases and the V segment lost 2 bases, leaving 6 bases of the junction unmatched. This CDR3 region has 16 residues. Germline CDR1 reads MDHEN; CDR2 reads SYDVKM. This CDR3 reads CASSLIGQGNNQPQHF. The CDR3 nucleotides read TGTGCCAGCAGTTTAATTGGACAGGGGAATAATCAGCCCCAGCATTTT. Together with reference TRBV28 and TRBJ1-5, the CDR3 gives the full variable domain: DVKVTQSSRYLVKRTGEKVFLECVQDMDHENMFWYRQDPGLGLRLIYFSYDVKMKEKGDIPEGYSVSREKKERFSLILESASTNQTSMYLCASSLIGQGNNQPQHFGDGTRLSIL.

This clone was counted at least ten times. The chain carries TRBV7-3 and TRBJ2-1; 11 bases match TRBD1. V dropped 4 bases and J dropped 8; count of bases not matched to a gene: 7. Looked up from germline, CDR1 is SGHTA and CDR2 is FQGTGA. The CDR3 sequence is 15 residues long. CDR3 nucleotide sequence: TGTGCCAGCAGCTCGCGGACAGGGGGCCGGGATGAGCAGTTCTTC. It yields the protein CASSSRTGGRDEQFF.

At least ten counts were recorded for this clone. V usage is TRBV11-2 and J usage is TRBJ2-1; D ambiguous. Trimming took off 8 bases at V and 9 bases at J, with 14 bases between the two ends. This CDR3 comprises 12 residues. The germline V gene has CDR1 SGHAT and CDR2 FQNNGV. DNA for the CDR3: TGTGCCAGCCTATCAGAGGTGGGTGAGCAGTTCTTC. The encoded protein is CASLSEVGEQFF.

This chain uses TRBV5-4 with TRBJ1-4; the D gene is possibly TRBD1 (5 bases). The CDR3 spans 15 residues. V was cut by 2 bases and J by 5 bases, with 13 bases left in between. Germline V gene sequence: CDR1 SGHNT, CDR2 YYREEE (reference sequence). The CDR3 coding sequence is TGTGCCAGCAGCTTCTCCGGGGCATCAAATGAAAAACTGTTTTTT. Its translation: CASSFSGASNEKLFF.